Included here is one T cell receptor beta chain sequence, with context. Its antigen is unidentified. CDR1 SNHLY and CDR2 FYNNEI come from the germline V gene. Trimming took off 2 bases at V and 5 bases at J, with 7 bases between the two ends. CDR3 length: 14 amino acids. The sample belongs to a study of T cell responses to AZD1222 COVID-19 vaccine. The data were produced by immunoSEQ multiplex PCR, yet TCRdb's version contains in-frame clones alone and is incomplete. The sample has around 160,000 clones, around 91% seen once. The study's findings and limits: The study identified only 6 or 7 AZD1222 recipients as seropositive at baseline.

The clonotype comes from an adult in good health. Sequenced here: peripheral blood, sampled on day 0 of AZD1222 vaccination. The chain employs TRBV2 and TRBJ2-6, with unresolved D. As DNA, the CDR3 is TGTGCCAGCAGTGAACAACCCTGGGCCAACGTCCTGACTTTC. Amino acids: CASSEQPWANVLTF.